This entry lists 5 T cell receptor beta chains sequenced from one sample in a study of radiotherapy plus CTLA-4 blockade in lung cancer (dated by TCRdb to 2016 to 2019). The method behind the library was the immunoSEQ multiplex PCR assay. TCRdb retrieved this table from immuneACCESS and kept in-frame rearrangements only. Not all clones are present; in checked studies, unresolved V genes account for under half, and no reason is known for the remainder. For this sample there are about 90,000 clones; roughly 70% appear just once. Jointly, the top ten make up over 11% of the sample. The sample was peripheral blood, taken from a patient treated with radiotherapy plus ipilimumab. The receptors come from a human donor with non-small cell lung cancer that progressed on radiotherapy plus ipilimumab.

This clone was found once. The rearrangement links TRBV2 to TRBJ1-5; D is ambiguous. CDR1 and CDR2 (germline): SNHLY, FYNNEI. CDR3 size: 12 residues. Trimming took 7 bases from V and 5 from J, leaving 9 bases between them. The CDR3 reads CASKQNYQPQHF. CDR3 bases: TGTGCCAGCAAACAGAACTATCAGCCCCAGCATTTT.

The chain recombines TRBV6-6 with TRBJ2-7, with 16 bases fitting TRBD2. The J segment lost 0 bases and the V segment lost 9 bases, leaving 5 bases of the junction unmatched. Per germline, CDR1 MNHNY and CDR2 SVGAGI (reference sequence). The CDR3 consists of 16 residues. CDR3 sequence: CASAGLAGGLSYEQYF. DNA for the CDR3: TGTGCCAGTGCGGGACTAGCGGGAGGGCTCTCCTACGAGCAGTACTTC.

This clone was observed a single time. The chain combines TRBV27 with TRBJ2-5, with TRBD2 as a possible D gene (6 bases). Looked up from germline, CDR1 is MNHEY and CDR2 is SMNVEV (reference sequence). This CDR3 spans 14 amino acids. Trimming shortened V by 0 bases and J by 6 bases, and 11 bases separated the two germline ends. CDR3 loop: CASSLSVTSKTQYF. The CDR3 nucleotides read TGTGCCAGCAGTTTATCGGTAACTAGCAAGACCCAGTACTTC.

The CDR3 region is CASSPSYSGEKLFF. Here the CDR3 DNA reads TGTGCCAGCAGTCCCTCCTATTCGGGGGAAAAACTGTTTTTT. The rearrangement links TRBV28 to TRBJ1-4; D is ambiguous. Germline CDR1 and CDR2: MDHEN and SYDVKM. V lost 5 bases and J 8 bases, leaving 15 bases between the germline ends. The CDR3 has 14 amino acids.

The V call is TRBV6-5, the J call TRBJ2-3; D possibly corresponds to TRBD2 (6 bases). CDR1 is MNHEY and CDR2 is SVGAGI in the germline V gene. This CDR3 region has 15 residues. The ends were cut back, 7 bases at V and 6 bases at J, with 20 bases in the middle. The CDR3 DNA reads as TGTGCCAGCAAGGAGCGGAGGGGATCCAGGGATACGCAGTATTTT. Encoded protein: CASKERRGSRDTQYF.